These T cell receptor beta chains were read from a single sample in a study of CD8 T cells in ankylosing spondylitis. TCRdb used MiXCR to reprocess the 5' RACE reads, holding one entry per CDR3 protein. The data hold around 390,000 distinct CDR3 sequences, with approximately 20% observed a single time. The sample was blood, either unsorted or a sorted T cell fraction (not recorded which). The receptors were gathered from a male donor with ankylosing spondylitis. Each CDR3 is given with its conserved first and last residue. D genes are given only for firm matches. Only part of the rows carry a size: once, few, many, or a class if the clone is expanded.

cdr3_nt cdr3_aa d_call j_call clone_size v_call
TGCAGTGCTAGTCACCGGACTAGCGGGGGCTCCGAGCAGTACTTC CSASHRTSGGSEQYF TRBD2 TRBJ2-7 few TRBV20-1
TGCGCCAGCAGCCACAACCCCGGCTACGAGCAGTACTTC CASSHNPGYEQYF NA TRBJ2-7 NA TRBV5-1
TGTGCCAGCACCCTTGCTGGGGGGTCGGCCTACAATGAGCAGTTCTTC CASTLAGGSAYNEQFF NA TRBJ2-1 few TRBV7-9
TGTGCCAGCAGCCATAGGACAGGGGGCAGTGGAAACACCATATATTTT CASSHRTGGSGNTIYF TRBD1 TRBJ1-3 few TRBV7-2
TGCGCCAGCAGACCTATTAGCGGGAGTAAGAAAAAGACAGATACGCAGTATTTT CASRPISGSKKKTDTQYF TRBD2 TRBJ2-3 NA TRBV4-1
TGTGCCAGCAGTGACCTGAGTCGGGGGAACTATGGCTACACCTTC CASSDLSRGNYGYTF NA TRBJ1-2 few TRBV6-1
TGTGCCAGCAGTTTCGGTAGCGGGACGAACACCGGGGAGCTGTTTTTT CASSFGSGTNTGELFF TRBD2 TRBJ2-2 many TRBV12-3/TRBV12-4
TGTGCCAGCAGTTTAAAGGATGGAAGCAATCAGCCCCAGCATTTT CASSLKDGSNQPQHF NA TRBJ1-5 few TRBV27
TGTGCCAGCAGTTTCTCTAGCGGGACATTATCAACTTTCACAGATACGCAGTATTTT CASSFSSGTLSTFTDTQYF TRBD2 TRBJ2-3 few TRBV27
TGCAGTGCCCAGGCGGACAGACTTAACGGCTACACCTTC CSAQADRLNGYTF NA TRBJ1-2 NA TRBV20-1
TGTGCCAGCAGTTTAAGACGACAGGGGGCGCCTGAGCAGTACTTC CASSLRRQGAPEQYF TRBD1 TRBJ2-7 few TRBV12-3/TRBV12-4
TGTGCCAGCAGTTTCCAGGATGTTACCTACGAGCAGTACTTC CASSFQDVTYEQYF NA TRBJ2-7 NA TRBV12-3/TRBV12-4
TGTGCCAGCAGCATACAGGGGAATAATTCACCCCTCCACTTT CASSIQGNNSPLHF TRBD1 TRBJ1-6 once TRBV7-8
TGTGCCAGCAGCATCCACAATGAGCAGTTCTTC CASSIHNEQFF NA TRBJ2-1 few TRBV7-9
TGCGCCAGCAGTACCACTAGCGGGAGCTATTGGGCGTTCTTC CASSTTSGSYWAFF TRBD2 TRBJ2-1 NA TRBV5-1
TGCGCCAGCAGCTTAACCACTAGGGGGGAGACCCAGTACTTC CASSLTTRGETQYF NA TRBJ2-5 NA TRBV5-1
TGCGCCAGCAGCCAAACTAGCGGGAAGGGCAATGAGCAGTTCTTC CASSQTSGKGNEQFF TRBD2 TRBJ2-1 few TRBV4-3
TGCGCCAGCAGCACGGGACAGGGGGCCAGGGAGCAGTTCTTC CASSTGQGAREQFF TRBD1 TRBJ2-1 NA TRBV5-1
TGTGCCAGCAGCTCACTCCTTAACACTGAAGCTTTCTTT CASSSLLNTEAFF NA TRBJ1-1 NA TRBV7-8
TGTGCCAGCAGTTACCCCCTGGTCCAGCGAGGCTCCTACAATGAGCAGTTCTTC CASSYPLVQRGSYNEQFF NA TRBJ2-1 NA TRBV11-2
TGTGCCAGCAGCTGGACTAGCGGGCCGGGGACCCAGTACTTC CASSWTSGPGTQYF TRBD2 TRBJ2-5 NA TRBV11-2
TGCAGTGCCCCGGGACTAGCGGGACGCACAGATACGCAGTATTTT CSAPGLAGRTDTQYF TRBD2 TRBJ2-3 NA TRBV20-1
TGTGCCAGCAGTTACGCCACAGGGGGCGCAGATACGCAGTATTTT CASSYATGGADTQYF TRBD1 TRBJ2-3 NA TRBV6-5
TGCAGCGGCCAGGTCCTCGACGAGCAGTACTTC CSGQVLDEQYF NA TRBJ2-7 few TRBV29-1
TGTGCCAGCAGCTTAGTACTAGTTAACACCGGGGAGCTGTTTTTT CASSLVLVNTGELFF NA TRBJ2-2 few TRBV11-3
TGTGCCAGCAGCCCCGGGACAGGGGGCCCTACCGGGGAGCTGTTTTTT CASSPGTGGPTGELFF TRBD1 TRBJ2-2 NA TRBV7-2
TGTGCCAGTACCCCCCGGCCGCCCTACGAGCAGTACTTC CASTPRPPYEQYF NA TRBJ2-7 NA TRBV19
TGTGCCAGCAGCTCAGGACTAGCGCAGACCGTCTACGAGCAGTACTTC CASSSGLAQTVYEQYF TRBD2 TRBJ2-7 few TRBV5-5
TGTGCCAGCAGTTTATACGGGAGGCCCTACGAGCAGTACTTC CASSLYGRPYEQYF TRBD2 TRBJ2-7 NA TRBV28
TGTGCCACTACGGCCCGACGGGATAGCAATCAGCCCCAGCATTTT CATTARRDSNQPQHF NA TRBJ1-5 few TRBV28
TGTGCCAGCAGTTTAGGGCCGGAAAATGAGCAGTTCTTC CASSLGPENEQFF NA TRBJ2-1 few TRBV12-3/TRBV12-4
TGCGCCAGCAGCTTTGGGGCAGGGTCGCACTACGAGCAGTACTTC CASSFGAGSHYEQYF NA TRBJ2-7 few TRBV5-1
TGCGCCAGCAGCCACGGGGACGTCACTCAAGAGACCCAGTACTTC CASSHGDVTQETQYF NA TRBJ2-5 few TRBV4-1
TGTGCCAGCACCCTCCCGGGAAGCGGGAGAGATTACGAGCAGTACTTC CASTLPGSGRDYEQYF TRBD2 TRBJ2-7 few TRBV7-9
TGTGCCAGCAGTTTATTTGCCCTAGGTGAGCAGTTCTTC CASSLFALGEQFF NA TRBJ2-1 NA TRBV12-3/TRBV12-4
TGCAGCATACGGACTAGCGGGCTCTCCTACGAGCAGTACTTC CSIRTSGLSYEQYF TRBD2 TRBJ2-7 few TRBV29-1
TGCAGCGTTGAACAGAGCTCCTACAATGAGCAGTTCTTC CSVEQSSYNEQFF NA TRBJ2-1 NA TRBV29-1
TGTGCCAGCAGTTTGGCCGGGAAAAACATTCAGTACTTC CASSLAGKNIQYF NA TRBJ2-4 many TRBV27
TGTGCCAGCATATCATTGGGACAGACAGAATACAATGAGCAGTTCTTC CASISLGQTEYNEQFF TRBD1 TRBJ2-1 few TRBV27